The T cell receptor (beta chain) described here comes from a study of T cells in tuberculosis. About the study: A South African cohort included IGRA-negative adolescents, latently infected IGRA-positive adolescents and adults with active tuberculosis.

The data were produced by immunoSEQ multiplex PCR, yet TCRdb's version contains in-frame clones alone and is incomplete. The data show roughly 30,000 clones, roughly 90% seen once. Findings and caveats of the study: A GMM-specific repertoire classifier reached roughly 87% accuracy, AUROC 0.90. Active tuberculosis patients had shorter CDR3-alpha; the beta difference was nonsignificant.

The CDR3 covers 13 residues. Trimming removed 5 bases at V and 5 bases at J, with 13 bases between. The germline V gene has CDR1 SGHAT and CDR2 FQNNGV. Unsorted cryopreserved PBMC were sequenced, averaging about 100,000 T cells per clinical donor. The sample holds one count of this clone. Its cognate antigen is unknown. The J gene is TRBJ2-7, the V gene TRBV11-2; D remains ambiguous. Sequencing was carried out using PBMCs. The sequence was obtained from a donor aged 10-29 years with latent tuberculosis or without tuberculosis infection. As DNA, the CDR3 is TGTGCCAGCAGCATCCCCGGGTTGGACGAGCAGTACTTC. This codes for CASSIPGLDEQYF.